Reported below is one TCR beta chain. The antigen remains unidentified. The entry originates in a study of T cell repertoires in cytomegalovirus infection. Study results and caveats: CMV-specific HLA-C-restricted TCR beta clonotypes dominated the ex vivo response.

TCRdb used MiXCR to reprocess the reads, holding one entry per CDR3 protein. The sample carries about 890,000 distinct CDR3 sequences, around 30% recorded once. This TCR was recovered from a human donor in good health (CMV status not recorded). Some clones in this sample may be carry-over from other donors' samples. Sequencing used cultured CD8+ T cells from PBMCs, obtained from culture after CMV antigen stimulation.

The DNA for the CDR3 is TGTGCCAGCAGTGGGGGGACAGGGGGCTATGAGCAGTTCTTC. As protein: CASSGGTGGYEQFF. J is TRBJ2-1 and V is TRBV2; 12 bases map to TRBD1. Germline CDR1 SNHLY, CDR2 FYNNEI. J gave up 8 bases and V 4 bases, and 3 bases lay outside the gene matches. The CDR3 has 14 amino acids.